Presented here are 22 T cell receptor beta chains from one specimen sequenced in a study of CD4 T cells in relation to SARS-CoV-2 and coronaviruses. The unexposed donors gave CD4+ T cells in about 2011-2018, prior to COVID-19. CD4+ T cells were isolated from the cells after 10 days of culture. Here immunoSEQ multiplex PCR was the method, and the copy in TCRdb shows in-frame clones only, minus some. The table shows 15,000 to 20,000 clones, with 65% to 75% occurring only once. These receptors have no known antigen. The sample comprised CD4+ T cells from PBMCs, cultured in vitro. These receptors were taken from a human donor in good health.

The chain combines TRBV11-3 with TRBJ2-2; D gene uncertain. V was cut by 3 bases and J by 4 bases, with 9 bases left in between. Germline V lookup: CDR1 SGHNT, CDR2 YENEEA. There are 14 residues in the CDR3. The CDR3 loop reads CASSFPDGTGELFF. In DNA, the CDR3 is TGTGCCAGCAGCTTTCCCGATGGCACCGGGGAGCTGTTTTTT.

This chain connects TRBV10-3 to TRBJ2-1; D ambiguous. The germline gives CDR1 ENHRY, CDR2 SYGVKD. The CDR3 length is 12 residues. V was clipped by 2 bases and J by 5 bases, with 4 bases between them. In nucleotides, the CDR3 is TGTGCCATCAGTGAGGGCGACAATGAGCAGTTCTTC. Translated, it gives CAISEGDNEQFF.

This chain joins TRBV18 and TRBJ2-2; D is undetermined. The V end was cut by 1 base, the J end by 1 base, with 10 bases between. CDR1 and CDR2 from the germline V gene are KGHSH and LQKENI. The CDR3 consists of 16 residues. CDR3 in DNA: TGTGCCAGCTCACCACTCGGCGGATTGAACACCGGGGAGCTGTTTTTT. Protein: CASSPLGGLNTGELFF.

This clone was seen only once. The chain has TRBV7-3 and TRBJ2-5, with D uncertain. This CDR3 has 13 residues. V dropped 5 bases and J dropped 7 bases, with 14 bases sitting between them. Germline CDR1 and CDR2: SGHTA and FQGTGA. The DNA for the CDR3 is TGTGCCAGCAGCCCAGCCAGGTCTGGGACCCAGTACTTC. Protein product: CASSPARSGTQYF. Drawing the rest from reference TRBV7-3 and TRBJ2-5, the complete variable domain is GAGVSQTPSNKVTEKGKYVELRCDPISGHTALYWYRQSLGQGPEFLIYFQGTGAADDSGLPNDRFFAVRPEGSVSTLKIQRTERGDSAVYLCASSPARSGTQYFGPGTRLLVL.

The J gene is TRBJ2-6, the V gene TRBV11-2, with D unresolved. V dropped 1 base and J dropped 0 bases, with 7 bases sitting between them. This CDR3 spans 16 amino acids. Germline loops: CDR1 SGHAT, CDR2 FQNNGV. This CDR3 reads CASSLGWGSGANVLTF. The CDR3 DNA follows: TGTGCCAGCAGCTTAGGTTGGGGCTCTGGGGCCAACGTCCTGACTTTC.

This clone was found a few times. This chain links TRBV21-1 with TRBJ1-6. TRBV21-1 is labeled a pseudogene. CDR3 size: 14 residues. The CDR3 DNA reads TGTGCCAGCAGCAGACACCTCAGGGACTCACCCCTCCACTTT. The encoded protein is CASSRHLRDSPLHF.

For this clone: At the DNA level, this CDR3 is encoded by other sequences in the same sample as well. The chain links TRBV4-2 to TRBJ1-1; D is ambiguous. The length of the CDR3 is 12 residues. Germline loops: CDR1 LGHNA, CDR2 YNFKEQ. V lost 1 base to trimming and J lost 5 bases, with 5 bases between them. The CDR3 here is CASSQGRTEAFF. CDR3 coding DNA: TGTGCCAGCAGCCAAGGACGGACTGAAGCTTTCTTT.

The genes are TRBV3-1 (or the pseudogene TRBV3-2) and TRBJ2-5; D not certain. CDR3 size: 12 residues. The V end lost 0 bases, the J end lost 5 bases, and 4 bases lay between the germline ends. Germline CDR1 and CDR2: LGHDT and YNNKEL (reference sequence). In nucleotides, the CDR3 is TGTGCCAGCAGCCAAGACGGGGAGACCCAGTACTTC. This gives the protein CASSQDGETQYF.

The genes are TRBV25-1 and TRBJ1-2; maybe TRBD1 (5 bases). CDR3 length equals 14 residues. CDR1 MGHDK and CDR2 SYGVNS come from the germline V gene. The V end lost 0 bases, the J end lost 8 bases, and 13 bases lay between the germline ends. The CDR3: CASSEYSSYRGYTF. In DNA, the CDR3 is TGTGCCAGCAGTGAATATTCGTCCTACAGGGGCTACACCTTC.

The chain joins TRBV27 to TRBJ2-3; 9 bases line up with TRBD2. This CDR3 contains 14 residues. V lost 5 bases, J lost 3 bases, and 3 bases stayed unmatched. Per the germline V gene, CDR1 is MNHEY and CDR2 is SMNVEV (reference sequence). This chain's CDR3 is CASSRLAETDTQYF. The CDR3 DNA follows: TGTGCCAGCAGTCGACTAGCGGAGACAGATACGCAGTATTTT.

The genes are TRBV5-6 and TRBJ2-3; D could derive from TRBD1 or TRBD2 (7 bases each). The germline V gene has CDR1 SGHDT and CDR2 YYEEEE. There are 15 residues in the CDR3. V lost 4 bases, J lost 3 bases, and 15 bases lay in between. CDR3 sequence: CASSTRQGGTDTQYF. The CDR3 region has the DNA TGTGCCAGCAGCACTCGACAGGGAGGGACAGATACGCAGTATTTT.

The gene calls are TRBV5-1 and TRBJ2-2, with a tentative D call TRBD1 (5 bases). The CDR3 has 16 residues. V lost 3 bases and J 4 bases, leaving 16 bases between the germline ends. CDR1 and CDR2 from the germline V gene are SGHRS and YFSETQ. The CDR3: CASSSDRRGFTGELFF. CDR3 coding DNA: TGCGCCAGCAGCTCAGACAGACGCGGCTTCACCGGGGAGCTGTTTTTT.

The V and J genes are TRBV27 and TRBJ1-1, with D possibly matching TRBD1 (5 bases). The germline V gene encodes CDR1 MNHEY and CDR2 SMNVEV (reference sequence). The CDR3 loop spans 15 amino acids. Trimming removed 6 bases from V and 1 base from J, with 15 bases in between. In nucleotides, the CDR3 is TGTGCCAGCAGACTATATTTTGGGGGGAACACTGAAGCTTTCTTT. It yields the protein CASRLYFGGNTEAFF.

The chain has TRBV27 and TRBJ1-4; the D is unclear. This CDR3 has 15 residues. The V end lost 8 bases, the J end lost 5 bases, and 18 bases lay between the germline ends. Germline V gene lookup returns CDR1 MNHEY and CDR2 SMNVEV (reference sequence). CDR3 nucleotide sequence: TGTGCCAGCCACCTAAACCGCGGGCCGAATGAAAAACTGTTTTTT. The encoded protein is CASHLNRGPNEKLFF.

The chain recombines TRBV28 with TRBJ2-2, with TRBD1 identical over 7 bases. Germline V gives CDR1 MDHEN, CDR2 SYDVKM. This CDR3 spans 18 amino acids. Unmatched junction bases numbered 12, after V lost 5 bases and J lost 0 bases. The CDR3 DNA sequence: TGTGCCAGCAGTCCCCGACAGGGAAGAAGGGCGAACACCGGGGAGCTGTTTTTT. Translated, it gives CASSPRQGRRANTGELFF.

V and J are TRBV6-4 and TRBJ2-2, with TRBD1 matching 9 bases. Germline V gene sequence: CDR1 MRHNA, CDR2 SNTAGT. This CDR3 region has 15 residues. After removal of 4 bases from V and 5 bases from J, the junction contained 5 bases not matched to a gene. CDR3 sequence: CASSAGQGKTGELFF. CDR3 coding DNA: TGTGCCAGCAGTGCAGGACAGGGGAAGACCGGGGAGCTGTTTTTT.

The rearrangement joins TRBV28 to TRBJ1-3, with a tentative D call TRBD1 (6 bases). V lost 5 bases to trimming and J lost 5 bases, with 16 bases between them. CDR1 is MDHEN, CDR2 SYDVKM, per germline. CDR3 length: 15 residues. The CDR3 sequence: CASSRTQGKRNTIYF. In DNA, the CDR3 is TGTGCCAGCAGTCGAACCCAGGGGAAGAGAAACACCATATATTTT.

The chain has TRBV30 and TRBJ1-1, with D tentatively TRBD1 (6 bases). V was trimmed by 4 bases and J by 7 bases, leaving 19 bases between them. Germline-derived CDR1 and CDR2 are GTSNPN and SVGIG (reference sequence). The CDR3 totals 14 residues. The CDR3 sequence is CAWTPSRGASEAFF. The CDR3 DNA reads as TGTGCCTGGACTCCCTCTAGGGGGGCAAGTGAAGCTTTCTTT.

V gene TRBV28 combines with J gene TRBJ1-4; D remains ambiguous. CDR3 length: 15 amino acids. V gave up 3 bases and J gave up 2 bases, with 10 bases separating them. Germline V CDR1 and CDR2: MDHEN, SYDVKM. For the CDR3, the DNA is TGTGCCAGCAGTTTTTTCAGTAATACTAATGAAAAACTGTTTTTT. The encoded protein is CASSFFSNTNEKLFF.

The chain has TRBV7-8 and TRBJ1-2, with D maybe TRBD1 (5 bases). The CDR3 is 13 residues long. From germline, CDR1 is SGHVS and CDR2 FQNEAQ. V lost 4 bases and J lost 8, with 14 bases in between. The CDR3 here is CASSYQGPGGYTF. For the CDR3, the DNA is TGTGCCAGCAGCTACCAGGGACCTGGCGGCTACACCTTC.

The rearrangement uses TRBV25-1 and TRBJ2-7; 9 bases match TRBD1. The CDR3 has 16 amino acids. V lost 4 bases to trimming and J lost 2 bases; unmatched junction nucleotides: 9. Germline-derived CDR1 and CDR2 are MGHDK and SYGVNS. CDR3 amino acids: CASSVPETGGTYEQYF. In nucleotides, the CDR3 is TGTGCCAGCAGTGTCCCCGAGACAGGGGGTACCTACGAGCAGTACTTC.

V usage is TRBV11-1 and J usage is TRBJ2-2; D gene unclear. From germline, CDR1 is SGHAT and CDR2 FQDESV (reference sequence). CDR3 length equals 13 residues. Trimming removed 2 bases from V and 5 bases from J, with 6 bases in between. CDR3 in amino acids: CASSLSETGELFF. CDR3 bases: TGTGCCAGCAGCTTATCAGAGACCGGGGAGCTGTTTTTT.